Listed here are 32 T cell receptor beta chains from one sample, sequenced in a study of control samples from healthy donors and cancer patients. Repertoires were generated with immunoSEQ multiplex PCR, while TCRdb's copy carries only in-frame clones and drops some. The profile shows around 170,000 clones, 85% to 90% of them singletons. The material sequenced was blood. The receptors come from a woman in her fifties or sixties in good health.

The chain couples TRBV19 to TRBJ2-5, with TRBD1 as a possible D gene (5 bases). V was shortened by 5 bases and J by 5 bases, with 15 bases between the two germline ends. The CDR3 is made up of 14 amino acids. Germline CDR1 and CDR2: LNHDA and SQIVND (reference sequence). The CDR3 region is CASSPRTSIETQYF. As DNA, the CDR3 is TGTGCCAGTAGTCCACGGACATCGATTGAGACCCAGTACTTC.

The chain couples TRBV9 to TRBJ2-3, with 7 bases fitting TRBD2. The V gene end was trimmed by 0 bases and the J gene end by 1 base; junction bases not matched to a gene: 8. CDR1 SGDLS and CDR2 YYNGEE come from the germline V gene. CDR3 length: 17 residues. The CDR3 DNA reads TGTGCCAGCAGCGTAGGCCTGAGAAGCGGGGGCACAGATACGCAGTATTTT. Protein: CASSVGLRSGGTDTQYF.

This clone has more than one count but fewer than ten. The chain employs TRBV27 and TRBJ1-1; 7 bases map to TRBD1. The germline V gene encodes CDR1 MNHEY and CDR2 SMNVEV (reference sequence). With 5 bases clipped from V and 1 base from J, the junction kept 10 bases outside the gene matches. The CDR3 runs 16 residues. The CDR3 DNA follows: TGTGCCAGCAGTGCTCGACAGGGAGGGAGGAACACTGAAGCTTTCTTT. This gives the protein CASSARQGGRNTEAFF.

V usage is TRBV11-1 and J usage is TRBJ1-2; 8 bases line up with TRBD1. This CDR3 is 14 amino acids long. Germline values: CDR1 SGHAT, CDR2 FQDESV (reference sequence). J was trimmed by 3 bases and V by 5 bases; bases with no gene match: 5. CDR3 protein: CASSLQGVDYGYTF. The CDR3 DNA follows: TGTGCCAGCAGCCTACAGGGGGTTGACTATGGCTACACCTTC.

The genes are TRBV6-8 and TRBJ2-1, with D maybe TRBD2 (6 bases). Trimming left V 4 bases short and J 8 bases short, with 24 bases between. This CDR3 is built from 17 residues. Germline values: CDR1 MNHGY, CDR2 SAAAGT. The CDR3 spells CASSWVWSGPPGDEQFF. CDR3 coding DNA: TGTGCCAGCAGTTGGGTTTGGAGCGGTCCTCCGGGGGATGAGCAGTTCTTC.

The chain recombines TRBV4-2 with TRBJ1-1, with unresolved D. Between the trimmed V and J ends, which lost 0 bases and 10 bases, there was a span of 12 bases. This CDR3 is built from 13 residues. The V gene's germline CDR1 is LGHNA and CDR2 YNFKEQ. This CDR3 is CASSQDRALGAFF. The CDR3 region has the DNA TGTGCCAGCAGCCAAGATCGAGCCCTAGGAGCTTTCTTT.

A single count supports this clone. This chain joins TRBV6-5 and TRBJ2-1, with D unclear. Germline loops: CDR1 MNHEY, CDR2 SVGAGI. The V end lost 6 bases, the J end lost 1 base, and 10 bases lay between the germline ends. The CDR3 length is 14 residues. CDR3 region: CASRSDFSYNEQFF. The CDR3 nucleotides are TGTGCCAGCAGGTCGGATTTTTCCTACAATGAGCAGTTCTTC.

This chain connects TRBV5-1 to TRBJ2-7; no definite D call. Trimming removed 1 base from V and 2 bases from J, with 10 bases in between. Germline assignment: CDR1 SGHRS and CDR2 YFSETQ. The CDR3 is 14 residues long. CDR3 in DNA: TGCGCCAGCAGCTTGTTTGTCAGCCCCTACGAGCAGTACTTC. Protein product: CASSLFVSPYEQYF.

This sequence joins TRBV4-2 and TRBJ2-6; D remains ambiguous. V was shortened by 0 bases and J by 0 bases, with 9 bases between the two germline ends. Germline V gene sequence: CDR1 LGHNA, CDR2 YNFKEQ. CDR3 length equals 17 residues. CDR3: CASSQDISISGANVLTF. CDR3 coding DNA: TGTGCCAGCAGCCAAGATATATCGATCTCTGGGGCCAACGTCCTGACTTTC.

CDR3 protein: CASSYGAGLRNTIYF. In DNA form, the CDR3 reads TGTGCCAGCAGTTACGGGGCAGGTCTACGAAACACCATATATTTT. The chain combines TRBV6-5 with TRBJ1-3; TRBD1 might be the D (5 bases). The CDR3 is 15 amino acids. CDR1 and CDR2 (germline): MNHEY, SVGAGI. The V end was cut by 2 bases, the J end by 5 bases, with 13 bases between.

The chain employs TRBV28 and TRBJ1-1, with 8 positions matching TRBD1. CDR1 and CDR2 (germline): MDHEN, SYDVKM. CDR3 size: 12 residues. V shed 5 bases, J shed 8 bases, and the junction held 4 bases outside the gene matches. This CDR3 is CASSIRDREAFF. For the CDR3, the DNA is TGTGCCAGCAGTATCCGGGACAGGGAAGCTTTCTTT.

The rearrangement links TRBV28 to TRBJ1-2; no definite D call. Germline V gives CDR1 MDHEN, CDR2 SYDVKM. This CDR3 comprises 13 residues. V dropped 8 bases and J dropped 6 bases, with 16 bases sitting between them. CDR3 coding DNA: TGTGCCAGCGCTACGCACGCACGCAATGGCTACACCTTC. It codes for CASATHARNGYTF.

A single count supports this clone. The chain is built from TRBV7-9 and TRBJ1-4; 11 bases agree with TRBD1. The CDR3 runs 15 residues. The V gene's germline CDR1 is SEHNR and CDR2 FQNEAQ (reference sequence). Trimming removed 3 bases from V and 7 bases from J; junction bases left unmatched: 4. This chain's CDR3 is CASSFRTGGAEKLFF. CDR3 nucleotide sequence: TGTGCCAGCAGCTTCCGGACAGGGGGCGCTGAAAAACTGTTTTTT.

This chain joins TRBV5-6 and TRBJ2-1, with unresolved D. The CDR3 contains 14 residues. Germline V gene data show CDR1 as SGHDT and CDR2 as YYEEEE. Deletions cut 0 bases from V and 9 bases from J, with 13 bases between. CDR3 DNA sequence: TGTGCCAGCAGCTTGGTAGTGAGTACCGCTGAGCAGTTCTTC. Amino acids: CASSLVVSTAEQFF. Complete variable domain (other parts from reference TRBV5-6 and TRBJ2-1): DAGVTQSPTHLIKTRGQQVTLRCSPKSGHDTVSWYQQALGQGPQFIFQYYEEEERQRGNFPDRFSGHQFPNYSSELNVNALLLGDSALYLCASSLVVSTAEQFFGPGTRLTVL.

The chain recombines TRBV11-2 with TRBJ1-1; D unresolved. V was pared by 2 bases and J by 6 bases, with 19 bases between. Per the germline V gene, CDR1 is SGHAT and CDR2 is FQNNGV. CDR3 size: 16 residues. In nucleotides, the CDR3 is TGTGCCAGCAGCTTAATCTTCCTCTCGACGGTTCCTGAAGCTTTCTTT. It is translated as CASSLIFLSTVPEAFF.

V gene TRBV28 combines with J gene TRBJ1-1, with 9 positions matching TRBD1. The germline V gene has CDR1 MDHEN and CDR2 SYDVKM. The CDR3 runs 15 residues. V lost 3 bases, J lost 9 bases, and 11 bases stayed unmatched. The CDR3 DNA reads TGTGCCAGCAGTTTTTCCCAAGGGACAGGGTCTCAAGCTTTCTTT. Protein: CASSFSQGTGSQAFF.

This chain joins TRBV6-2 or TRBV6-3 and TRBJ2-5, with TRBD2 matching 7 bases. CDR3 size: 13 residues. Germline-derived CDR1 and CDR2 are MNHEY and SVGEGT. Unmatched junction bases numbered 9, after V lost 4 bases and J lost 10 bases. The CDR3 sequence is CASSSTRETSQYF. The DNA of the CDR3 is TGTGCCAGCAGTTCCACGCGGGAGACGAGCCAGTACTTC.

This sequence joins TRBV5-1 and TRBJ2-5, with TRBD1 identical over 10 bases. Germline trimming cut 4 bases from V and 5 bases from J; bases unmatched to any gene: 8. The CDR3 has 15 residues. Germline CDR1 SGHRS, CDR2 YFSETQ. CDR3 region: CASSGGQGIGETQYF. In nucleotides, the CDR3 is TGCGCCAGCAGCGGGGGACAGGGGATTGGGGAGACCCAGTACTTC.

The chain has TRBV18 and TRBJ2-7; D remains ambiguous. The V end was cut by 6 bases, the J end by 4 bases, with 19 bases between. The germline V gene has CDR1 KGHSH and CDR2 LQKENI. The CDR3 sequence is 15 residues long. CDR3 sequence (DNA): TGTGCCAGCTCGTTGGCCGGGTCCGGAAAATACGAGCAGTACTTC. The encoded protein is CASSLAGSGKYEQYF.

This chain connects TRBV7-2 to TRBJ2-2; TRBD1 agrees at 10 bases. CDR1 and CDR2 (germline): SGHTA, FQGNSA. The CDR3 length is 15 residues. V shed 6 bases and J 6 bases; nucleotides not matched to a gene: 7. CDR3 in amino acids: CASSSRTGGAGELFF. The DNA of the CDR3 is TGTGCCAGCAGTTCTAGGACAGGGGGTGCCGGGGAGCTGTTTTTT.

This clone appeared once. The chain employs TRBV3-1 (or the pseudogene TRBV3-2) and TRBJ2-7, with D uncertain. The CDR3 contains 13 residues. CDR1 is LGHDT, CDR2 YNNKEL, per germline (reference sequence). Trimming took 6 bases from V and 5 from J, leaving 14 bases between them. The CDR3, as DNA: TGTGCCAGCAGTCCCGAGGTAAGGGACGAGCAGTACTTC. Its translation is CASSPEVRDEQYF.

The chain combines TRBV5-1 with TRBJ2-5, with D uncertain. V was clipped by 0 bases and J by 2 bases, with 5 bases between them. The CDR3 spans 13 residues. Germline-derived CDR1 and CDR2 are SGHRS and YFSETQ. CDR3 bases: TGCGCCAGCAGCTTGGGCGCTCAAGAGACCCAGTACTTC. It is translated as CASSLGAQETQYF.

V is TRBV4-3 and J is TRBJ2-7, with no clear D. The CDR3 has 14 amino acids. Trimming cost V 3 bases and J 5 bases, with 14 bases left between them. Looked up from germline, CDR1 is LGHNA and CDR2 is YSLEER. The CDR3 nucleotides read TGCGCCAGCAGCCATTTGGACCAAGAGGACGAGCAGTACTTC. Protein product: CASSHLDQEDEQYF.

The chain joins TRBV21-1 to TRBJ1-5; the table gives TRBD1 as D, unverified against the DNA. TRBV21-1 is annotated as a pseudogene. This CDR3 has 16 amino acids. The CDR3 nucleotides are TGTGCCAGCAGCAAAGGGGCAGGGGCGGGCAATCAGCCCCAGCATTTT. Its protein product is CASSKGAGAGNQPQHF.

The chain is built from TRBV6-6 and TRBJ1-6, with D possibly matching TRBD1 (5 bases). Per germline, CDR1 MNHNY and CDR2 SVGAGI (reference sequence). V was clipped by 5 bases and J by 6 bases, with 11 bases between them. The CDR3 runs 14 residues. This CDR3 is CASSPDSANSPLHF. In DNA form, the CDR3 reads TGTGCCAGCAGTCCTGACAGTGCTAATTCACCCCTCCACTTT.

This clone came up once. This chain uses TRBV5-1 with TRBJ2-6, with unresolved D. Germline CDR1 reads SGHRS; CDR2 reads YFSETQ. V was pared by 4 bases and J by 2 bases, with 7 bases between. This CDR3 comprises 14 residues. Written as DNA, the CDR3 is TGCGCCAGCAGCAGGGTGCCTGGGGCCAACGTCCTGACTTTC. As protein: CASSRVPGANVLTF.

This chain connects TRBV3-1 (or the pseudogene TRBV3-2) to TRBJ1-3; D gene unclear. CDR1 LGHDT and CDR2 YNNKEL come from the germline V gene (reference sequence). The V and J ends lost 2 bases and 0 bases respectively, with 17 bases between them. The CDR3 is made up of 18 amino acids. CDR3 amino acids: CASSQLAGSIISGNTIYF. The CDR3 DNA is TGTGCCAGCAGCCAATTAGCGGGCAGCATCATCTCTGGAAACACCATATATTTT.

The chain couples TRBV7-8 to TRBJ1-2, with a possible D match to TRBD1 (5 bases). Germline V gene sequence: CDR1 SGHVS, CDR2 FQNEAQ. The CDR3 loop spans 13 amino acids. V gave up 4 bases and J gave up 4 bases, with 10 bases separating them. CDR3 protein: CASSSQGTYGYTF. CDR3 coding DNA: TGTGCCAGCAGCTCTCAGGGAACCTATGGCTACACCTTC.

The V gene is TRBV19, the J gene TRBJ1-5; TRBD1 matches at 7 bases. The CDR3 covers 19 residues. Germline V lookup: CDR1 LNHDA, CDR2 SQIVND (reference sequence). J gave up 0 bases and V 1 base, and 12 bases lay outside the gene matches. CDR3 bases: TGTGCCAGTAGTATAGCCCACCGGGACAGAATCTATAGCAATCAGCCCCAGCATTTT. This encodes CASSIAHRDRIYSNQPQHF.

The chain recombines TRBV10-3 with TRBJ2-6; TRBD1 matches at 7 bases. This CDR3 is 18 amino acids long. CDR1 is ENHRY and CDR2 is SYGVKD in the germline V gene. V lost 9 bases and J lost 2; bases outside the gene matches: 16. The CDR3 loop is CAMRPSGTAWTGANVLTF. CDR3 in DNA: TGTGCCATGCGCCCGTCCGGGACAGCCTGGACTGGGGCCAACGTCCTGACTTTC.

This chain links TRBV10-3 with TRBJ1-6, with D tentatively TRBD1 (6 bases). Germline CDR1 and CDR2: ENHRY and SYGVKD. V was trimmed by 0 bases and J by 8 bases, leaving 17 bases between them. CDR3 size: 17 residues. CDR3 residues: CAISESGGLPGDSPLHF. CDR3 in DNA: TGTGCCATCAGTGAGTCAGGGGGACTCCCGGGGGATTCACCCCTCCACTTT.

V is TRBV2 and J is TRBJ1-5; the D is unclear. The germline gives CDR1 SNHLY, CDR2 FYNNEI. V gave up 3 bases and J gave up 0 bases, with 9 bases separating them. The CDR3 is 15 amino acids. The CDR3 spells CASSDWPLSNQPQHF. Here the CDR3 DNA reads TGTGCCAGCAGTGATTGGCCTCTTAGCAATCAGCCCCAGCATTTT.